This T cell receptor (beta chain) is drawn from a study of blood T cell repertoires in COVID-19. For the study at large: Sites across the United States, Italy and Spain contributed samples from acute and convalescent COVID-19. T cells, B-cell-depleted T cells, or PBMCs supplied cDNA or gDNA.

The CDR3 has 17 amino acids. Trimming cost V 5 bases and J 9 bases; bases outside gene matches: 10. CDR1 and CDR2 (germline): SGHTA, FQGNSA. Per the authors' pipeline: By means of reference gene primer amplification, nucleated cell counts were estimated. Generated by immunoSEQ multiplex PCR, the TCRdb table keeps only in-frame clones and is missing some. V and J calls plus clone size are reproduced from that table; the DNA served to infer D and trimming. Among approximately 68,000 clones listed, roughly nine tenths were seen once. This chain connects TRBV7-2 to TRBJ2-1; the match to TRBD2 covers 16 bases. Sample: peripheral blood. The sequence came from a man in his fifties or sixties with active COVID-19. In DNA form, the CDR3 reads TGTGCCAGCAGCCCGGGACTAGCGGGAGGGGCCCAGGGTGAGCAGTTCTTC. Translating it yields CASSPGLAGGAQGEQFF.